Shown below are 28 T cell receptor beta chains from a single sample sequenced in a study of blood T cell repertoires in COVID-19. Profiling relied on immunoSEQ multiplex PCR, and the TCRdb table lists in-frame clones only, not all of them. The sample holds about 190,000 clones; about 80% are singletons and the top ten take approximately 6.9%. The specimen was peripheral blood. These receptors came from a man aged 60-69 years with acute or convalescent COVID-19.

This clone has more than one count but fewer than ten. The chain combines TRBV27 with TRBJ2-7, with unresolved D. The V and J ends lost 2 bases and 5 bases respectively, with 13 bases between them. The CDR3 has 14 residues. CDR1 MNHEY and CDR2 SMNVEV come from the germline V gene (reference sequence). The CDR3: CASSLRSGLDEQYF. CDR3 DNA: TGTGCCAGCAGTTTACGGTCCGGTCTGGACGAGCAGTACTTC.

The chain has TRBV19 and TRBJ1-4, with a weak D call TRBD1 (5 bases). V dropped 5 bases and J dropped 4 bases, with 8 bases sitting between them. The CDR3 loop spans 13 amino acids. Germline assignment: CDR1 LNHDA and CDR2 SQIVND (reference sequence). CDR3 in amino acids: CASSDRINEKLFF. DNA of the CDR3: TGTGCCAGTAGTGACAGAATTAATGAAAAACTGTTTTTT. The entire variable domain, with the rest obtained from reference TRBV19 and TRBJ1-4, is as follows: DGGITQSPKYLFRKEGQNVTLSCEQNLNHDAMYWYRQDPGQGLRLIYYSQIVNDFQKGDIAEGYSVSREKKESFPLTVTSAQKNPTAFYLCASSDRINEKLFFGSGTQLSVL.

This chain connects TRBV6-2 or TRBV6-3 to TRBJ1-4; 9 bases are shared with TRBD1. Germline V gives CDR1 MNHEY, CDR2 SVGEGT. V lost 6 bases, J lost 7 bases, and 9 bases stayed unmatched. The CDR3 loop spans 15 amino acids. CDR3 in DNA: TGTGCCAGCAGCCCTCGACAGGGGGGGAGTGAAAAACTGTTTTTT. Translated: CASSPRQGGSEKLFF.

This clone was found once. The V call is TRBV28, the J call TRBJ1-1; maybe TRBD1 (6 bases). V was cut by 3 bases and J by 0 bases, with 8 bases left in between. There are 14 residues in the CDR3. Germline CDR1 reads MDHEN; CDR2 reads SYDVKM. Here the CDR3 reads CASSLNRVNTEAFF. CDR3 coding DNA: TGTGCCAGCAGTTTGAACAGGGTGAACACTGAAGCTTTCTTT. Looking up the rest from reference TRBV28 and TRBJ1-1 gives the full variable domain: DVKVTQSSRYLVKRTGEKVFLECVQDMDHENMFWYRQDPGLGLRLIYFSYDVKMKEKGDIPEGYSVSREKKERFSLILESASTNQTSMYLCASSLNRVNTEAFFGQGTRLTVV.

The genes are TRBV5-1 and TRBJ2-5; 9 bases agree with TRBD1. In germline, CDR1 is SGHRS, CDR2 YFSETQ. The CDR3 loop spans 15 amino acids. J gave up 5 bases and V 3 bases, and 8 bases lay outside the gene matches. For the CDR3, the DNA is TGCGCCAGCAGCTCCGGGGACAGGGACGGGGAGACCCAGTACTTC. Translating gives CASSSGDRDGETQYF.

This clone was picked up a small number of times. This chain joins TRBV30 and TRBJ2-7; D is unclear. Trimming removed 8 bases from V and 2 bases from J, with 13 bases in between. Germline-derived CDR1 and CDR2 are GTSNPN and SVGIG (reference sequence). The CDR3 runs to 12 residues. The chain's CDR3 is CAGSGLAYEQYF. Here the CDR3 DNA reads TGTGCCGGTTCTGGCCTCGCCTACGAGCAGTACTTC.

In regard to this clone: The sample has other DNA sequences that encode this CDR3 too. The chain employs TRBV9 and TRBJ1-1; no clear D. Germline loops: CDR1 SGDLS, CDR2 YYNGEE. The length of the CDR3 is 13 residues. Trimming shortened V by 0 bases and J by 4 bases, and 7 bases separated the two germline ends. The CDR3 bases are TGTGCCAGCAGCGTAGGGAGCGGCACTGAAGCTTTCTTT. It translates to CASSVGSGTEAFF. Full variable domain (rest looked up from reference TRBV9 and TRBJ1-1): DSGVTQTPKHLITATGQRVTLRCSPRSGDLSVYWYQQSLDQGLQFLIQYYNGEERAKGNILERFSAQQFPDLHSELNLSSLELGDSALYFCASSVGSGTEAFFGQGTRLTVV.

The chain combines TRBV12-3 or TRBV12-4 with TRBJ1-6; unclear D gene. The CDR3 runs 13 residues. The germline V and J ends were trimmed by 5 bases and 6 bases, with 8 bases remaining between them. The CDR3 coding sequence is TGTGCCAGCAGTGTAAAGCCTAATTCACCCCTCCACTTT. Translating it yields CASSVKPNSPLHF.

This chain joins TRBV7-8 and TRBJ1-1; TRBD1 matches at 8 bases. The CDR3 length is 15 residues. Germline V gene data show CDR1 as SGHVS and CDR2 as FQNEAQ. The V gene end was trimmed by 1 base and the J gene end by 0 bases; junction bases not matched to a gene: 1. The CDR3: CASSLGDRLNTEAFF. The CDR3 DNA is TGTGCCAGCAGCTTAGGGGACAGGCTGAACACTGAAGCTTTCTTT.

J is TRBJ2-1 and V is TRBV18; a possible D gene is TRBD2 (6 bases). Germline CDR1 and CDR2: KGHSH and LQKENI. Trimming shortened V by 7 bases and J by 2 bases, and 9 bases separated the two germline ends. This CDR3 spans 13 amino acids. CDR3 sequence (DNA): TGTGCCAGCTGCTGCGGGACCTACAATGAGCAGTTCTTC. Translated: CASCCGTYNEQFF. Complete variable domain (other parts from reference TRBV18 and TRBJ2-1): NAGVMQNPRHLVRRRGQEARLRCSPMKGHSHVYWYRQLPEEGLKFMVYLQKENIIDESGMPKERFSAEFPKEGPSILRIQQVVRGDSAAYFCASCCGTYNEQFFGPGTRLTVL.

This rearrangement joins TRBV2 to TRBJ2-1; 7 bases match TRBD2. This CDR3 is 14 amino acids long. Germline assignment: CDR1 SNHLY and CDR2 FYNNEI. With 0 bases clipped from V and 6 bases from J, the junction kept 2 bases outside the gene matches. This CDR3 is CASSEAGRGNEQFF. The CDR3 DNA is TGTGCCAGCAGTGAAGCGGGGAGGGGCAATGAGCAGTTCTTC.

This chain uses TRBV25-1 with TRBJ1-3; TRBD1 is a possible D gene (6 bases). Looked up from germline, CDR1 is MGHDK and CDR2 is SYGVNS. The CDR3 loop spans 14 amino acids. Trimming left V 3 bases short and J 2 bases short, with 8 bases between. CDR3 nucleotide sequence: TGTGCCAGCAGTGAGTACAGGGCTGGAAACACCATATATTTT. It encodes CASSEYRAGNTIYF.

CDR3 protein: CASSFRGIASGGSYNEQFF. CDR3 sequence (DNA): TGTGCCAGCAGCTTTCGGGGTATAGCGAGCGGGGGGTCCTACAATGAGCAGTTCTTC. V is TRBV7-9 and J is TRBJ2-1; 9 bases agree with TRBD2. Germline V lookup: CDR1 SEHNR, CDR2 FQNEAQ (reference sequence). This CDR3 is built from 19 residues. The V and J ends lost 3 bases and 1 base, in that order; junction bases with no gene match: 13.

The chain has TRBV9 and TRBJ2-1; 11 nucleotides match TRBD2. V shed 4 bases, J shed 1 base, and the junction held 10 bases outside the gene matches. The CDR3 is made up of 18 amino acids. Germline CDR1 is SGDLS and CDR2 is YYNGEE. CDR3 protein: CASSRTSGGPFSYNEQFF. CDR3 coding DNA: TGTGCCAGCAGCCGTACTAGCGGGGGCCCGTTTTCCTACAATGAGCAGTTCTTC.

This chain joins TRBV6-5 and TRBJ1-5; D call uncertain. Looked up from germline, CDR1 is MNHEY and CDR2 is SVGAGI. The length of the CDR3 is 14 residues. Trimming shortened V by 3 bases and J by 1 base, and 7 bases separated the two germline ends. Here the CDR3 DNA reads TGTGCCAGCAGTTATCAGTCCAGCAATCAGCCCCAGCATTTT. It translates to CASSYQSSNQPQHF.

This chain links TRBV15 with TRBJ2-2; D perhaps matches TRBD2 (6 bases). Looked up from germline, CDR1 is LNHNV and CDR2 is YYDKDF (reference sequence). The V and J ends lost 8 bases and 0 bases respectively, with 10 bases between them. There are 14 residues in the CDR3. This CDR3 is CATEGGANTGELFF. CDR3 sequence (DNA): TGTGCCACCGAGGGCGGGGCGAACACCGGGGAGCTGTTTTTT.

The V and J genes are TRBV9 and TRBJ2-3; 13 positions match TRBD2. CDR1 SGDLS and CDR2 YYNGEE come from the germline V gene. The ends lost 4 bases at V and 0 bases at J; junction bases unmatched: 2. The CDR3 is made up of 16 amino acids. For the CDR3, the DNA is TGTGCCAGCAGCTCGGGACTAGCGGGAAGCACAGATACGCAGTATTTT. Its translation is CASSSGLAGSTDTQYF.

CDR3 in DNA: TGCAGCGTTGACTCGCGGGGTGGGGGCTACACCTTC. Amino acids: CSVDSRGGGYTF. The chain is built from TRBV29-1 and TRBJ1-2; D gene ambiguous. Looked up from germline, CDR1 is SQVTM and CDR2 is ANQGSEA. Trimming removed 3 bases at V and 8 bases at J, with 13 bases between. The CDR3 runs to 12 residues.

CDR3 residues: CASSGLGGIQPQHF. Written as DNA, the CDR3 is TGCGCCAGCAGCGGGTTGGGGGGAATTCAGCCCCAGCATTTT. V usage is TRBV5-1 and J usage is TRBJ1-5; tentatively, D is TRBD1 (5 bases). Germline V gene data show CDR1 as SGHRS and CDR2 as YFSETQ. The CDR3 covers 14 residues. Trimming took off 4 bases at V and 6 bases at J, with 14 bases between the two ends.

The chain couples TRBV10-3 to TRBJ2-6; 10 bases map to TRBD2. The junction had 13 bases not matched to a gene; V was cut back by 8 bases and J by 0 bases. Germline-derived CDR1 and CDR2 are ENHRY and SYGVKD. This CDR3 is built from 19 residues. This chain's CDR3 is CAIGNPILAGRSGANVLTF. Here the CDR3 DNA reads TGTGCCATCGGCAACCCGATACTAGCGGGGCGCTCTGGGGCCAACGTCCTGACTTTC.

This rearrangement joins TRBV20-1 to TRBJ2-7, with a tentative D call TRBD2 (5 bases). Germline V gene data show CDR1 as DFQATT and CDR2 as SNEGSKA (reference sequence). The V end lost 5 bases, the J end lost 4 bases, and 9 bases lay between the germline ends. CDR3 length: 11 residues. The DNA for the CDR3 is TGCAGTGCTGACGGGGATTACGAGCAGTACTTC. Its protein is CSADGDYEQYF.

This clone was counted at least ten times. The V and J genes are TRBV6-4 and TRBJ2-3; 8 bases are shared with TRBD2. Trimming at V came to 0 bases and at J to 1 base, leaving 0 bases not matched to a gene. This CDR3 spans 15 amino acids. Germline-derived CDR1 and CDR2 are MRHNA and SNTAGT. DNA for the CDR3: TGTGCCAGCAGTGACTCGCGGGGGGGCACAGATACGCAGTATTTT. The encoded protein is CASSDSRGGTDTQYF.

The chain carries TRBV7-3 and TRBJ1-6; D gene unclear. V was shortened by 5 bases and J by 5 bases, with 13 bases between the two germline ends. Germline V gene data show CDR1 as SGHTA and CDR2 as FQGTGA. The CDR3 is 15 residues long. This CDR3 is CASSDWEFNNSPLHF. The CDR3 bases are TGTGCCAGCAGCGATTGGGAGTTCAATAATTCACCCCTCCACTTT.

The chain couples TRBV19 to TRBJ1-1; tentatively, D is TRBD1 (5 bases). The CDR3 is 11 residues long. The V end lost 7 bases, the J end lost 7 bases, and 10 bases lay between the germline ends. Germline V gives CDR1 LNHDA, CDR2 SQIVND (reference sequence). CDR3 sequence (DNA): TGTGCCAGTATCGGACAAATTGAAGCTTTCTTT. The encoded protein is CASIGQIEAFF.

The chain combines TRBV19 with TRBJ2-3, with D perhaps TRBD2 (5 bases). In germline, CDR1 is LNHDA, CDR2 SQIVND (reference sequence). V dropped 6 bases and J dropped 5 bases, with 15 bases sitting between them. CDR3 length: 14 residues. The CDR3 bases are TGTGCCAGTAGAAGCGGCAGCTCCGGAGATACGCAGTATTTT. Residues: CASRSGSSGDTQYF.

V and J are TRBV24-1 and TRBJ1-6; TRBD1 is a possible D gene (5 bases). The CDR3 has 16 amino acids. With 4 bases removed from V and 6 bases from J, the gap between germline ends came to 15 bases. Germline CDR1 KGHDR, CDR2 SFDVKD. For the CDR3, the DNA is TGTGCCACCAGTGACCCAGCGACAGCCCCTAATTCACCCCTCCACTTT. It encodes CATSDPATAPNSPLHF.

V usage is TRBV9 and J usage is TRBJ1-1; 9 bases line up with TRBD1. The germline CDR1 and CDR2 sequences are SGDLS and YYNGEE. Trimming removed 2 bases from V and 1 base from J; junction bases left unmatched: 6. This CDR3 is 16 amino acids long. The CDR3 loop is CASSVTGTGPNTEAFF. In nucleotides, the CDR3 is TGTGCCAGCAGCGTGACCGGGACAGGGCCGAACACTGAAGCTTTCTTT.

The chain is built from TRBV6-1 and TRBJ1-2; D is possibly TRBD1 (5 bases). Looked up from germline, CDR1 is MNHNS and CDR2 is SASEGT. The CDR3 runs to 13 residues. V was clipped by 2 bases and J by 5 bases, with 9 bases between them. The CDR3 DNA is TGTGCCAGCAGTGAACAAGGGGTATATGGCTACACCTTC. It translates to CASSEQGVYGYTF.